The table lists the clone carrying this T cell receptor beta chain with a count of one. Antigen: not known. Use of 60 Vbeta and 13 Jbeta primers characterized the PCR. Authors' processing steps: Per a later analysis, the number of unique TCR beta chains was about 78 million, of which 9 million to 12 million were shared. Only in-frame clones appear in the TCRdb table, and some are missing; sequencing was by immunoSEQ multiplex PCR. Clone size and V and J calls were adopted from that table, with D and trimming inferred from the DNA. Of 97,000 or so clones listed, 83% are singletons. This entry comes from a study of cytomegalovirus exposure and HLA in healthy donors. Unrecorded immune exposures were likely, despite nominal health at sampling. Whole-study findings and limits: As confirmed in vitro, a few CMV-associated chains were specific for CMV antigens.

This CDR3 has 14 residues. The V end was cut by 6 bases, the J end by 5 bases, with 16 bases between. The V gene's germline CDR1 is MNHEY and CDR2 SVGAGI. The TCR sequence derives from a man aged 35 to 55 in good health and CMV-seronegative. The sequenced material came from PBMCs. This chain links TRBV6-5 with TRBJ1-1; maybe TRBD1 (6 bases). The DNA of the CDR3 is TGTGCCAGCAGCCGCCTACAGGGTAGAACTGAAGCTTTCTTT. Its translation is CASSRLQGRTEAFF.